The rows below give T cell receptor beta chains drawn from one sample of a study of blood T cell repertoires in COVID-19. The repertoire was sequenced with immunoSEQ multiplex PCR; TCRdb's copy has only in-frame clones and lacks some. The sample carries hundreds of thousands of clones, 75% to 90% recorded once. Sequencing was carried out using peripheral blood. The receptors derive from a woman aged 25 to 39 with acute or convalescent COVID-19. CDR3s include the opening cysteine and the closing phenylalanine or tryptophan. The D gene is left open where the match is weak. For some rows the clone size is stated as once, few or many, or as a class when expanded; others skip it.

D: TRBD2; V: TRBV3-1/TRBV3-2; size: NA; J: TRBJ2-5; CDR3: CASSPGPGLGSRETQYF; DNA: TGTGCCAGCAGCCCTGGACCGGGACTAGGTTCCCGAGAGACCCAGTACTTC
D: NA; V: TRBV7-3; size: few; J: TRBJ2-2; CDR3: CASSSAQGGITGELFF; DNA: TGTGCCAGCAGCTCCGCCCAGGGGGGAATCACCGGGGAGCTGTTTTTT
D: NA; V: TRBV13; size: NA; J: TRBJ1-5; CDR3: CASTSRGGGEPQHF; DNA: TGTGCCAGCACCAGTCGCGGGGGCGGTGAGCCCCAGCATTTT
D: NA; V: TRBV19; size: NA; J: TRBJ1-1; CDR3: CASRSMNTEAFF; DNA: TGTGCCAGTCGGAGCATGAACACTGAAGCTTTCTTT
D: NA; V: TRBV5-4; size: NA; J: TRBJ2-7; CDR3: CASSEGQTGGQYF; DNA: TGTGCCAGCAGCGAGGGACAGACCGGGGGGCAGTACTTC
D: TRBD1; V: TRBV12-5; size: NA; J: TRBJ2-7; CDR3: CASGLKPGQGAYEQYF; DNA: TGTGCTAGTGGTTTGAAACCGGGACAGGGGGCCTACGAGCAGTACTTC
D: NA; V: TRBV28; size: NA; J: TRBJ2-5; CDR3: CASRTQGRETQYF; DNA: TGTGCCAGCAGAACACAGGGTCGAGAGACCCAGTACTTC
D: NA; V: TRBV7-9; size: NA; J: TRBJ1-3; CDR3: CASSPTWGSGNTIYF; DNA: TGTGCCAGCAGCCCCACGTGGGGCAGTGGAAACACCATATATTTT
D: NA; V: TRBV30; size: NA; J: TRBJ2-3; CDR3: CAWSVTEIYTDTQYF; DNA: TGTGCCTGGAGTGTTACAGAGATTTACACAGATACGCAGTATTTT
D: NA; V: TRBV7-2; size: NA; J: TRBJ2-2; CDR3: CASSVWTDTGELFF; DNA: TGTGCCAGCAGCGTTTGGACAGACACCGGGGAGCTGTTTTTT
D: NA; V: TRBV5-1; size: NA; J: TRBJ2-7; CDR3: CASSTLQANVGEQYF; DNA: TGCGCCAGCTCAACCCTTCAGGCCAACGTGGGCGAGCAGTACTTC